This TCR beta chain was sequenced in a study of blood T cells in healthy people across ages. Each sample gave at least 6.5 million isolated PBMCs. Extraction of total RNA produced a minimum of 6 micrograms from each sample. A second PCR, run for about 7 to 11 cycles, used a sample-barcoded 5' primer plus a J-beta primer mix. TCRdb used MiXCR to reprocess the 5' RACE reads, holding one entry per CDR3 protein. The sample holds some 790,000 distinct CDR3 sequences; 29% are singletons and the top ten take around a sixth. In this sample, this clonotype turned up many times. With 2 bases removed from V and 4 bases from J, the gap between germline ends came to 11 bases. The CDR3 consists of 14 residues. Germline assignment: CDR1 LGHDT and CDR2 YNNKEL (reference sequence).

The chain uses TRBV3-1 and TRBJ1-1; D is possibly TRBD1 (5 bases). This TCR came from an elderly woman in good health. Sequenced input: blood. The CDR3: CASSQSRRGTEAFF. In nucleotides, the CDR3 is TGTGCCAGCAGCCAAAGCAGGAGGGGCACTGAAGCTTTCTTT.